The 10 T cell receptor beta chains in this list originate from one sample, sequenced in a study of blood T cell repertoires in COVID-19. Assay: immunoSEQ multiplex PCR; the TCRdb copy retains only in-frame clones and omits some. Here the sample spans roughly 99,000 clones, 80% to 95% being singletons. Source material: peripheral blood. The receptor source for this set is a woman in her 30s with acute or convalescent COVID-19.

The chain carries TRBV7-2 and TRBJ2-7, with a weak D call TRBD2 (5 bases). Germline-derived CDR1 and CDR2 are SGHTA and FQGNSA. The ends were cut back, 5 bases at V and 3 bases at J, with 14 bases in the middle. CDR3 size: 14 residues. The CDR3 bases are TGTGCCAGCAGCCTCTACCGGGGAAACTACGAGCAGTACTTC. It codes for CASSLYRGNYEQYF.

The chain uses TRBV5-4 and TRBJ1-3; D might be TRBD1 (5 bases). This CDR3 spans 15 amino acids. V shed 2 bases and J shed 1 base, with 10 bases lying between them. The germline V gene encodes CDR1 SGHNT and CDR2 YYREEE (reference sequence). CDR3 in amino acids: CASSFREASGNTIYF. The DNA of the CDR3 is TGTGCCAGCAGCTTCAGGGAGGCGTCTGGAAACACCATATATTTT.

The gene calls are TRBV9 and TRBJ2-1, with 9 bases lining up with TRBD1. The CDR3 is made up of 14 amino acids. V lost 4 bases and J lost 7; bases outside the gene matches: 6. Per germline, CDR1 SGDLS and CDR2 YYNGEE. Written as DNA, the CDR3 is TGTGCCAGCAGCCCCGGGACAGGGATTAATGAGCAGTTCTTC. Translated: CASSPGTGINEQFF.

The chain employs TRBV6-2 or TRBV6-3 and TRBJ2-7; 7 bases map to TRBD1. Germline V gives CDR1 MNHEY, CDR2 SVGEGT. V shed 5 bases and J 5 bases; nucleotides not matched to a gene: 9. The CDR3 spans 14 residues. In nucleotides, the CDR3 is TGTGCCAGCAGTAGGTTGACAGGGATCCACGAGCAGTACTTC. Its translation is CASSRLTGIHEQYF.

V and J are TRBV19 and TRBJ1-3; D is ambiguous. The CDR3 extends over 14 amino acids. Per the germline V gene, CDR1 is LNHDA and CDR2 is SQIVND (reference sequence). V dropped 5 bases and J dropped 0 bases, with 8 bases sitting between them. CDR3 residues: CASSPDNSGNTIYF. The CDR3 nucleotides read TGTGCCAGTAGTCCCGACAACTCTGGAAACACCATATATTTT.

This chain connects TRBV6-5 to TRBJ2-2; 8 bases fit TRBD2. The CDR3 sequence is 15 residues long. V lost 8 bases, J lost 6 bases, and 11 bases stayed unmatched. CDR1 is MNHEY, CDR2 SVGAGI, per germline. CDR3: CASSRREDIAGELFF. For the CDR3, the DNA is TGTGCCAGCTCGAGGCGGGAGGATATCGCCGGGGAGCTGTTTTTT.

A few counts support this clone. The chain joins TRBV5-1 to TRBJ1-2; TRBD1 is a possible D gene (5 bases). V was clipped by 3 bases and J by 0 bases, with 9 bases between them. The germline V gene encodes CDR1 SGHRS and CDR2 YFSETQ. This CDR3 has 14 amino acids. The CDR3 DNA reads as TGCGCCAGCAGCTGGACAAACTCTAACTATGGCTACACCTTC. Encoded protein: CASSWTNSNYGYTF. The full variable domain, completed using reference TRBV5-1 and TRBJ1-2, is KAGVTQTPRYLIKTRGQQVTLSCSPISGHRSVSWYQQTPGQGLQFLFEYFSETQRNKGNFPGRFSGRQFSNSRSEMNVSTLELGDSALYLCASSWTNSNYGYTFGSGTRLTVV.

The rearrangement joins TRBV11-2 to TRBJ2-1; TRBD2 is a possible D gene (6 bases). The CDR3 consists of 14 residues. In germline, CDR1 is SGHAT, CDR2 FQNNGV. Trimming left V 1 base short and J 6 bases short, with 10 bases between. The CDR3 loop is CASSLAGVRNEQFF. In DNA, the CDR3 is TGTGCCAGCAGCTTAGCGGGAGTACGCAATGAGCAGTTCTTC.

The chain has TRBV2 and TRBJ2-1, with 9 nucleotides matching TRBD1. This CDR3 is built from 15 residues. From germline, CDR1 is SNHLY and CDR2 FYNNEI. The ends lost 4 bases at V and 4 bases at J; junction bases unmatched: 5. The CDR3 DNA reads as TGTGCCAGCAGTGTTTACAGGGGGCGTTACAATGAGCAGTTCTTC. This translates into CASSVYRGRYNEQFF.

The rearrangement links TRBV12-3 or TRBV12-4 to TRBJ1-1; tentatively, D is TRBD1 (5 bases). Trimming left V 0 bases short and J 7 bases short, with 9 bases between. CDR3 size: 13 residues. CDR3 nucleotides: TGTGCCAGCAGTTTAGCGGGGGGTAATGAAGCTTTCTTT. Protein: CASSLAGGNEAFF.